A single sample gave rise to the 22 T cell receptor beta chains below, sequenced in a study of PD-1 blockade in classical Hodgkin lymphoma. Sequencing was performed with immunoSEQ multiplex PCR; in TCRdb, only in-frame clones are kept and a portion is missing. Counted here are 55,000 to 65,000 clones, roughly nine tenths occurring once; the ten biggest clones make up approximately 15%. Brentuximab vedotin exposure varied among the patients, all of whom had relapsed after autologous stem cell transplantation. The sequencing here drew on peripheral blood mononuclear cells (PBMCs), taken at baseline. The origin of the receptors is a human donor with classical Hodgkin lymphoma.

The CDR3 reads CASSQRAGNQPQHF. The CDR3 DNA sequence: TGCGCCAGCAGCCAGAGGGCAGGCAATCAGCCCCAGCATTTT. The V and J genes are TRBV4-1 and TRBJ1-5, with no clear D. Trimming pared 3 bases from V and 2 bases from J, leaving 8 bases between. The CDR3 spans 14 residues. Germline CDR1 and CDR2: MGHRA and YSYEKL.

The V call is TRBV5-6, the J call TRBJ2-1, with D unresolved. V lost 4 bases and J 7 bases, leaving 12 bases between the germline ends. Germline V gene data show CDR1 as SGHDT and CDR2 as YYEEEE. This CDR3 has 13 amino acids. The chain's CDR3 is CASSEHVVNEQFF. CDR3 nucleotide sequence: TGTGCCAGCAGCGAGCATGTTGTGAATGAGCAGTTCTTC. Variable domain in full (rest from reference TRBV5-6 and TRBJ2-1): DAGVTQSPTHLIKTRGQQVTLRCSPKSGHDTVSWYQQALGQGPQFIFQYYEEEERQRGNFPDRFSGHQFPNYSSELNVNALLLGDSALYLCASSEHVVNEQFFGPGTRLTVL.

The CDR3 spells CASSEDSRGLLYVNEQFF. For the CDR3, the DNA is TGTGCCAGCAGTGAAGACTCCAGGGGGCTTCTCTACGTCAATGAGCAGTTCTTC. J is TRBJ2-1 and V is TRBV6-1; 8 bases agree with TRBD1. The germline V gene has CDR1 MNHNS and CDR2 SASEGT. The CDR3 is 18 residues long. J lost 6 bases, V lost 1 base, and 14 bases had no gene match.

V usage is TRBV5-1 and J usage is TRBJ2-3; weak D call: TRBD1 (6 bases). The ends were cut back, 3 bases at V and 1 base at J, with 12 bases in the middle. The CDR3 is 15 residues long. CDR1 and CDR2 from the germline V gene are SGHRS and YFSETQ. The CDR3 reads CASSSTRQGTDTQYF. The CDR3 nucleotides read TGCGCCAGCAGCTCGACCCGACAGGGCACAGATACGCAGTATTTT.

The V gene is TRBV19, the J gene TRBJ1-5; no reliable D call. The V and J ends lost 3 bases and 2 bases respectively, with 8 bases between them. Germline V CDR1 and CDR2: LNHDA, SQIVND (reference sequence). The CDR3 covers 14 residues. In DNA form, the CDR3 reads TGTGCCAGTAGTATCTCCGGCGGCAATCAGCCCCAGCATTTT. Protein: CASSISGGNQPQHF.

The chain carries TRBV7-9 and TRBJ1-3; no definite D call. V lost 5 bases, J lost 0 bases, and 2 bases lay in between. Germline V CDR1 and CDR2: SEHNR, FQNEAQ (reference sequence). CDR3 length equals 12 residues. The CDR3 here is CASSPSGNTIYF. The CDR3 DNA reads as TGTGCCAGCAGCCCCTCTGGAAACACCATATATTTT.

The V call is TRBV9, the J call TRBJ1-6, with D tentatively TRBD1 (5 bases). CDR3 length: 15 residues. CDR1 and CDR2 from the germline V gene are SGDLS and YYNGEE. V shed 0 bases and J shed 8 bases, with 12 bases lying between them. The CDR3 loop is CASSVGAGEDSPLHF. CDR3 bases: TGTGCCAGCAGCGTAGGTGCGGGGGAAGATTCACCCCTCCACTTT.

The chain employs TRBV5-4 and TRBJ2-7; 11 nucleotides match TRBD2. There are 13 residues in the CDR3. Per germline, CDR1 SGHNT and CDR2 YYREEE (reference sequence). Trimming at V came to 4 bases and at J to 6 bases, leaving 3 bases not matched to a gene. The CDR3 loop is CASSTSGGSEQYF. Written as DNA, the CDR3 is TGTGCCAGCAGCACTAGCGGGGGAAGCGAGCAGTACTTC.

The chain couples TRBV10-3 to TRBJ2-5; 7 bases fit TRBD2. Germline V gene lookup returns CDR1 ENHRY and CDR2 SYGVKD. The CDR3 is made up of 14 amino acids. V lost 6 bases to trimming and J lost 4 bases; unmatched junction nucleotides: 8. DNA of the CDR3: TGTGCCATCAGCGGATGGGGGGAGGGAGAGACCCAGTACTTC. It is translated as CAISGWGEGETQYF.

The chain joins TRBV5-1 to TRBJ1-1, with D perhaps TRBD1 (5 bases). Germline CDR1 reads SGHRS; CDR2 reads YFSETQ. The CDR3 length is 14 residues. Trimming cost V 4 bases and J 0 bases, with 10 bases left between them. The DNA of the CDR3 is TGCGCCAGCAGCCCCAGGGCGATGAACACTGAAGCTTTCTTT. Protein: CASSPRAMNTEAFF. The full variable domain, completed using reference TRBV5-1 and TRBJ1-1, is KAGVTQTPRYLIKTRGQQVTLSCSPISGHRSVSWYQQTPGQGLQFLFEYFSETQRNKGNFPGRFSGRQFSNSRSEMNVSTLELGDSALYLCASSPRAMNTEAFFGQGTRLTVV.

The chain couples TRBV7-2 to TRBJ2-5, with D tentatively TRBD2 (6 bases). The CDR3 length is 16 residues. The germline CDR1 and CDR2 sequences are SGHTA and FQGNSA. V lost 1 base to trimming and J lost 2 bases, with 14 bases between them. DNA for the CDR3: TGTGCCAGCAGCTTAGTTTGGGGACTCCCTCAAGAGACCCAGTACTTC. It codes for CASSLVWGLPQETQYF.

The V gene is TRBV5-6, the J gene TRBJ1-5; 9 bases fit TRBD1. V was clipped by 3 bases and J by 11 bases; unmatched bases: 9. The CDR3 contains 14 residues. Germline loops: CDR1 SGHDT, CDR2 YYEEEE. The CDR3 protein is CASSSDRGFWSQHF. The CDR3 DNA is TGTGCCAGCAGCTCGGACAGGGGTTTTTGGTCCCAGCATTTT.

The chain carries TRBV5-4 and TRBJ1-2; D not resolved. The ends were cut back, 3 bases at V and 0 bases at J, with 9 bases in the middle. This CDR3 contains 14 residues. Germline loops: CDR1 SGHNT, CDR2 YYREEE (reference sequence). CDR3 loop: CASSWGGSNYGYTF. As DNA, the CDR3 is TGTGCCAGCAGCTGGGGTGGCTCTAACTATGGCTACACCTTC.

This clone was found once. The chain has TRBV21-1 and TRBJ1-1. TRBV21-1 is annotated as a pseudogene. The CDR3 sequence is 14 residues long. The CDR3: CASSTPAPNTEAFF. The CDR3 coding sequence is TGTGCCAGCAGCACCCCGGCGCCGAACACTGAAGCTTTCTTT.

This rearrangement joins TRBV30 to TRBJ2-5, with TRBD2 matching over 11 bases. Germline-derived CDR1 and CDR2 are GTSNPN and SVGIG (reference sequence). Trimming took 3 bases from V and 2 from J; bases not matched to a gene: 8. The CDR3 runs to 16 residues. The CDR3 reads CAWRELAGDQQETQYF. As DNA, the CDR3 is TGTGCCTGGAGGGAACTAGCGGGGGACCAACAAGAGACCCAGTACTTC.

The chain recombines TRBV11-2 with TRBJ1-6, with D perhaps matching TRBD1 (5 bases). The CDR3 has 14 amino acids. V was shortened by 4 bases and J by 8 bases, with 12 bases between the two germline ends. Germline V gene lookup returns CDR1 SGHAT and CDR2 FQNNGV. DNA of the CDR3: TGTGCCAGCAGCTGGGACGGACCCTATTCACCCCTCCACTTT. This encodes CASSWDGPYSPLHF.

The chain links TRBV30 to TRBJ1-2, with 7 bases aligning to TRBD1. The junction had 5 bases not matched to a gene; V was cut back by 5 bases and J by 8 bases. Germline CDR1 and CDR2: GTSNPN and SVGIG (reference sequence). CDR3 length equals 11 residues. The chain's CDR3 is CAWARDSGYTF. The CDR3 DNA follows: TGTGCCTGGGCTAGGGACAGCGGCTACACCTTC.

This clone was observed a handful of times. The V gene is TRBV19, the J gene TRBJ1-1; a possible D gene is TRBD1 (5 bases). With 1 base removed from V and 6 bases from J, the gap between germline ends came to 15 bases. CDR1 LNHDA and CDR2 SQIVND come from the germline V gene (reference sequence). There are 15 residues in the CDR3. CDR3 loop: CASSIGSGPGAEAFF. The CDR3 nucleotides read TGTGCCAGTAGTATAGGATCGGGACCTGGGGCTGAAGCTTTCTTT.

V and J are TRBV5-1 and TRBJ2-7, with D possibly TRBD1 on 6 matching bases. This CDR3 has 14 amino acids. Trimming removed 2 bases from V and 3 bases from J, with 12 bases in between. The germline gives CDR1 SGHRS, CDR2 YFSETQ. CDR3: CASSLLDSSYEQYF. CDR3 DNA sequence: TGCGCCAGCAGCTTATTGGACAGTAGCTACGAGCAGTACTTC.

The chain employs TRBV28 and TRBJ1-5; D possibly corresponds to TRBD1 (5 bases). Trimming shortened V by 6 bases and J by 5 bases, and 20 bases separated the two germline ends. This CDR3 region has 16 residues. Germline V gene lookup returns CDR1 MDHEN and CDR2 SYDVKM. The CDR3 sequence is CASRPPRRGAYQPQHF. The CDR3 DNA reads as TGTGCCAGCAGACCCCCGAGAAGGGGCGCCTATCAGCCCCAGCATTTT.

This clone was found a few times. The chain uses TRBV2 and TRBJ1-2; weak D call: TRBD1 (6 bases). V dropped 8 bases and J dropped 7 bases, with 8 bases sitting between them. This CDR3 is 10 amino acids long. Germline loops: CDR1 SNHLY, CDR2 FYNNEI. The DNA of the CDR3 is TGTGCCAGCGTGGGGGCTGGCTACACCTTC. As protein: CASVGAGYTF.

V is TRBV30 and J is TRBJ1-5; D is uncertain. The CDR3 covers 13 residues. The V end lost 0 bases, the J end lost 7 bases, and 10 bases lay between the germline ends. The germline gives CDR1 GTSNPN, CDR2 SVGIG (reference sequence). The CDR3: CAWSVGLRQPQHF. In DNA, the CDR3 is TGTGCCTGGAGTGTAGGTTTACGACAGCCCCAGCATTTT.